This is a list of T cell receptor beta chains from one sample in a study of shared clonotypes between healthy human individuals. The repertoire was sequenced with immunoSEQ multiplex PCR; TCRdb's copy has only in-frame clones and lacks some. The sample lists 550,000 to 800,000 clones, around 91% occurring once. The sequencing sample was made of memory CD8+ T cells from PBMCs. The source is a man aged 18 to 30 in good health. Some clones in this sample may be carry-over from other donors' samples. Both conserved end residues are part of each CDR3. Each record gives: D gene, J gene, clone size, V gene, CDR3 protein, CDR3 DNA. The D gene is left open where the match is weak. Only part of the rows carry a size: once, few, many, or a class if the clone is expanded.

d_gene: .; j_gene: TRBJ2-5; abundance: .; v_gene: TRBV15; CDR3aa: CATSRGLARQETQYF; CDR3nt: TGTGCCACCAGCAGAGGCCTAGCGCGGCAAGAGACCCAGTACTTC
d_gene: TRBD2; j_gene: TRBJ2-7; abundance: .; v_gene: TRBV9; CDR3aa: CASSVGSGSSEQYF; CDR3nt: TGTGCCAGCAGCGTAGGTAGCGGGAGTTCCGAGCAGTACTTC
d_gene: TRBD1; j_gene: TRBJ2-5; abundance: .; v_gene: TRBV11-2; CDR3aa: CASSFFPSDREQETQYF; CDR3nt: TGTGCCAGCAGCTTTTTCCCTAGTGACAGGGAACAAGAGACCCAGTACTTC
d_gene: .; j_gene: TRBJ2-7; abundance: .; v_gene: TRBV13; CDR3aa: CASSHRSAYEQYF; CDR3nt: TGTGCCAGCAGCCACAGGAGTGCCTACGAGCAGTACTTC
d_gene: .; j_gene: TRBJ1-1; abundance: .; v_gene: TRBV25-1; CDR3aa: CASSEIWQSDTEAFF; CDR3nt: TGTGCCAGCAGTGAAATTTGGCAGTCGGACACTGAAGCTTTCTTT
d_gene: .; j_gene: TRBJ1-1; abundance: few; v_gene: TRBV7-9; CDR3aa: CASSLAGRVNTEAFF; CDR3nt: TGTGCCAGCAGCTTAGCAGGCAGGGTGAACACTGAAGCTTTCTTT
d_gene: TRBD2; j_gene: TRBJ2-7; abundance: .; v_gene: TRBV4-2; CDR3aa: CASSQGLAGGYEQYF; CDR3nt: TGTGCCAGCAGCCAAGGGCTAGCGGGAGGGTACGAGCAGTACTTC
d_gene: TRBD1; j_gene: TRBJ1-1; abundance: .; v_gene: TRBV7-3; CDR3aa: CASSPGQGGSTEAFF; CDR3nt: TGTGCCAGCAGCCCCGGACAGGGCGGGTCCACTGAAGCTTTCTTT
d_gene: .; j_gene: TRBJ1-1; abundance: .; v_gene: TRBV27; CDR3aa: CASSLTGLYTEAFF; CDR3nt: TGTGCCAGCAGTTTAACGGGACTGTACACTGAAGCTTTCTTT
d_gene: TRBD1; j_gene: TRBJ2-7; abundance: .; v_gene: TRBV27; CDR3aa: CASSLSPGQGWYEQYF; CDR3nt: TGTGCCAGCAGTTTATCTCCGGGACAGGGGTGGTACGAGCAGTACTTC
d_gene: .; j_gene: TRBJ1-1; abundance: .; v_gene: TRBV6-6; CDR3aa: CASSYSNGVVTFF; CDR3nt: TGTGCCAGCAGTTACTCTAATGGGGTCGTGACTTTCTTT
d_gene: .; j_gene: TRBJ1-1; abundance: .; v_gene: TRBV19; CDR3aa: CASRITVNTEAFF; CDR3nt: TGTGCCAGTAGGATAACAGTGAACACTGAAGCTTTCTTT
d_gene: TRBD2; j_gene: TRBJ2-2; abundance: once; v_gene: TRBV5-4; CDR3aa: CASSHEREWTGELFF; CDR3nt: TGTGCCAGCAGCCACGAGCGGGAGTGGACCGGGGAGCTGTTTTTT
d_gene: .; j_gene: TRBJ1-1; abundance: .; v_gene: TRBV9; CDR3aa: CASSVGDRIEAFF; CDR3nt: TGTGCCAGCAGCGTAGGGGACCGAATTGAAGCTTTCTTT
d_gene: TRBD1; j_gene: TRBJ2-7; abundance: few; v_gene: TRBV28; CDR3aa: CASTRGTDPYEQYF; CDR3nt: TGTGCCAGCACCAGGGGGACAGATCCCTACGAGCAGTACTTC
d_gene: .; j_gene: TRBJ2-7; abundance: .; v_gene: TRBV4-2; CDR3aa: CASSQDPAGSSYEQYF; CDR3nt: TGTGCCAGCAGCCAAGACCCAGCCGGTAGCTCCTACGAGCAGTACTTC
d_gene: TRBD1; j_gene: TRBJ2-1; abundance: .; v_gene: TRBV5-1; CDR3aa: CASSLSGTGNEQFF; CDR3nt: TGCGCCAGCAGCTTATCCGGGACAGGGAATGAGCAGTTCTTC
d_gene: .; j_gene: TRBJ1-5; abundance: .; v_gene: TRBV7-2; CDR3aa: CASSLWAADNQPQHF; CDR3nt: TGTGCCAGCAGCTTATGGGCGGCCGACAATCAGCCCCAGCATTTT